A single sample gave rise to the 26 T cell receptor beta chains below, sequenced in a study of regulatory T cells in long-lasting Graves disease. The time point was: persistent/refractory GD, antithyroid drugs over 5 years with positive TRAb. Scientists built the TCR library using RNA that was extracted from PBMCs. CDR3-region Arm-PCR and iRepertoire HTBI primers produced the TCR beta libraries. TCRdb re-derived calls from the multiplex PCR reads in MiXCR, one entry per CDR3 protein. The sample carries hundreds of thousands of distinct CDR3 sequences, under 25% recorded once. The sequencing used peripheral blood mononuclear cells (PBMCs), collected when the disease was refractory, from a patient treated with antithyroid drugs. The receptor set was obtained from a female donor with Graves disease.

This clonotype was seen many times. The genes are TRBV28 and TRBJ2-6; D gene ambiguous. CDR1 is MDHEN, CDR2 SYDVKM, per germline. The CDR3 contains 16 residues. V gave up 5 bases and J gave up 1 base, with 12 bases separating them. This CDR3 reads CASSPMLSSGANVLTF. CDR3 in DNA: TGTGCCAGCAGTCCGATGTTAAGTTCTGGGGCCAACGTCCTGACTTTC. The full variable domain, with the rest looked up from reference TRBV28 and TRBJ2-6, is DVKVTQSSRYLVKRTGEKVFLECVQDMDHENMFWYRQDPGLGLRLIYFSYDVKMKEKGDIPEGYSVSREKKERFSLILESASTNQTSMYLCASSPMLSSGANVLTFGAGSRLTVL.

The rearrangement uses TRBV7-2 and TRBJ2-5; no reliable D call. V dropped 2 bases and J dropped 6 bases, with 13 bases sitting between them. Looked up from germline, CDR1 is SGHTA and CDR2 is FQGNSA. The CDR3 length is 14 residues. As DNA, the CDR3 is TGTGCCAGCAGCTTACACCGGGTGGGAAAGACCCAGTACTTC. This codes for CASSLHRVGKTQYF.

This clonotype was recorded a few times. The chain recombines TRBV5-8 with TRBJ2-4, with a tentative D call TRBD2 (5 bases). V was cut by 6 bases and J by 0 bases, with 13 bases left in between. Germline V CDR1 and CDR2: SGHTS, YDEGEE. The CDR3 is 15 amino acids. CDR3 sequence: CASTRVTLAKNIQYF. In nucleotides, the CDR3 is TGTGCCAGCACGAGGGTAACCTTAGCCAAAAACATTCAGTACTTC.

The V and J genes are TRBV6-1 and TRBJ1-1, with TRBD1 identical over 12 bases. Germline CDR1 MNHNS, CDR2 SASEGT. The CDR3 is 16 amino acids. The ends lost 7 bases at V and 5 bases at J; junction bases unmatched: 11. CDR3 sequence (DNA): TGTGCCAGCATCGGGCTCTGGGACAGGGGGCATACTGAAGCTTTCTTT. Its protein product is CASIGLWDRGHTEAFF.

The CDR3 DNA sequence: TGTGCCAGCAGGCCAGGGGTAACTAATGAAAAACTGTTTTTT. Its translation is CASRPGVTNEKLFF. The chain uses TRBV7-8 and TRBJ1-4; D might be TRBD1 (6 bases). Trimming took 6 bases from V and 1 from J, leaving 9 bases between them. Per the germline V gene, CDR1 is SGHVS and CDR2 is FQNEAQ. The CDR3 contains 14 residues.

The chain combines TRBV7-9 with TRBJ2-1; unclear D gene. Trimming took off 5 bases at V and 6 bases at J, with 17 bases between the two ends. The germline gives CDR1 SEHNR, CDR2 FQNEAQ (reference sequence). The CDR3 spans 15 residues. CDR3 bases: TGTGCCAGCAGCACCCCTCCTAGACCAGGCAATGAGCAGTTCTTC. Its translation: CASSTPPRPGNEQFF.

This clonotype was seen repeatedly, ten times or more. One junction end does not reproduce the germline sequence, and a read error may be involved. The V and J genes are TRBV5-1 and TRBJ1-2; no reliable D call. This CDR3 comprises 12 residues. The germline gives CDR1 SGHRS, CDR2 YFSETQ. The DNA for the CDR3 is TGTGCCAGCAGCTTGGGCAAGAATGGCTACACCTTC. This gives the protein CASSLGKNGYTF.

CDR3 amino acids: CASRVSSGNTGELFF. CDR3 nucleotide sequence: TGTGCCAGCAGGGTTTCTAGCGGGAATACCGGGGAGCTGTTTTTT. The V and J genes are TRBV6-1 and TRBJ2-2, with 9 bases aligning to TRBD2. Germline loops: CDR1 MNHNS, CDR2 SASEGT. V was clipped by 6 bases and J by 5 bases; unmatched bases: 7. This CDR3 is 15 amino acids long.

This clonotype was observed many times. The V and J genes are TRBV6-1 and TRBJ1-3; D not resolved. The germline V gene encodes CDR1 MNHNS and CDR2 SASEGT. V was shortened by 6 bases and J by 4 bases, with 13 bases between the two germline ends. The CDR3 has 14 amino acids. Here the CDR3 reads CASRQPGLGNTIYF. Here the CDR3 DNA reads TGTGCCAGCAGACAACCAGGACTGGGAAACACCATATATTTT.

CDR3 residues: CASSSRSHEPQHF. The CDR3 DNA reads as TGTGCCAGTAGTTCCCGTAGTCATGAGCCCCAGCATTTT. The chain carries TRBV19 and TRBJ1-5; D gene uncertain. V lost 5 bases to trimming and J lost 8 bases, with 13 bases between them. CDR1 and CDR2 (germline): LNHDA, SQIVND (reference sequence). The CDR3 totals 13 residues.

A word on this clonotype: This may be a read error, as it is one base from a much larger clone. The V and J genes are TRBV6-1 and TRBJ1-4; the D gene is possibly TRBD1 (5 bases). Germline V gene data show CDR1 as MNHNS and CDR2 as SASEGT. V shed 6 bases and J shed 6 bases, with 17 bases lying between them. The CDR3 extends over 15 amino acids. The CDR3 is CASRKGGGAHEKLFF. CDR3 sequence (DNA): TGTGCCAGCAGGAAAGGCGGGGGAGCGCATGAAAAACTGTTTTTT.

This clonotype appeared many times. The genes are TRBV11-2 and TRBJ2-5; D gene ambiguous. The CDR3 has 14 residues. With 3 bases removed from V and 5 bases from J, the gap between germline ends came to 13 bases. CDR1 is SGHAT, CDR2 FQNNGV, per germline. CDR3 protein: CASSFSPAPETQYF. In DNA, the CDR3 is TGTGCCAGCAGCTTCTCCCCGGCGCCCGAGACCCAGTACTTC.

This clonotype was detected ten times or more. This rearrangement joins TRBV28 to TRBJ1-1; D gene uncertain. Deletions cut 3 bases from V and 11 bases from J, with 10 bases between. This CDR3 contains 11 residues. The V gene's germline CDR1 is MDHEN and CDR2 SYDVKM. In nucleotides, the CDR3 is TGTGCCAGCAGTTTCATGGTAGTTGCTTTCTTT. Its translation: CASSFMVVAFF.

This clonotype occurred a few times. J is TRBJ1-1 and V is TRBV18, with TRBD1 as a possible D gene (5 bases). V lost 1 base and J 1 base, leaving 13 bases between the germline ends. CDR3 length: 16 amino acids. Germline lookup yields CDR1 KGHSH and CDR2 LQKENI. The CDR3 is CASSPRIRAENTEAFF. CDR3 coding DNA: TGTGCCAGCTCACCACGTATCAGGGCGGAGAACACTGAAGCTTTCTTT.

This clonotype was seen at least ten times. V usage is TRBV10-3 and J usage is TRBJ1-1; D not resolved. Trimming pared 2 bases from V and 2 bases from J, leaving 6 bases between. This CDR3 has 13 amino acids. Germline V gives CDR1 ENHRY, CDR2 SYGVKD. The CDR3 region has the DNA TGTGCCATCAGTGAGATGAGAAACACTGAAGCTTTCTTT. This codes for CAISEMRNTEAFF.

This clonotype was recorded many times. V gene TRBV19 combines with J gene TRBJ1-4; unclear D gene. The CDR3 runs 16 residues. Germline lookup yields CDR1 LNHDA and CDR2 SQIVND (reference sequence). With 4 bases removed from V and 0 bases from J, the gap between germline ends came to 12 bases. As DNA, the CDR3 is TGTGCCAGTAGTACCGCCACACCTGCAACTAATGAAAAACTGTTTTTT. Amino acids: CASSTATPATNEKLFF.

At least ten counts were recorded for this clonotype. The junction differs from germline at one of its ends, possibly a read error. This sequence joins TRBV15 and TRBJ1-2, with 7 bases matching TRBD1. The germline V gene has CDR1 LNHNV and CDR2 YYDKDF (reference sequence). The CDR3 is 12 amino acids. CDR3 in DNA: TGTGCCACCAGCAGGACAGGGCTTTCTCTGAACTTC. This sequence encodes CATSRTGLSLNF. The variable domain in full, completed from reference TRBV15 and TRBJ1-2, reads DAMVIQNPRYQVTQFGKPVTLSCSQTLNHNVMYWYQQKSSQAPKLLFHYYDKDFNNEADTPDNFQSRRPNTSFCFLDIRSPGLGDTAMYLCATSRTGLSLNFGSGTRLTVV.

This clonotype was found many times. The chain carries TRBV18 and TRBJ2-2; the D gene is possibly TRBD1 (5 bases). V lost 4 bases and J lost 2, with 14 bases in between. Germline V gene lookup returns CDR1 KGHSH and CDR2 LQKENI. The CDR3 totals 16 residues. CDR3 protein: CASSLVGAENTGELFF. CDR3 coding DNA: TGTGCCAGCTCACTAGTTGGGGCAGAAAACACCGGGGAGCTGTTTTTT.

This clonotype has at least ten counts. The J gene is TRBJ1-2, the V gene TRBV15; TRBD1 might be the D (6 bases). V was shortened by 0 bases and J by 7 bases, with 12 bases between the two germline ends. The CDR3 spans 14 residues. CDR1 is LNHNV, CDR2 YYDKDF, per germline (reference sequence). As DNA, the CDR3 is TGTGCCACCAGCAGAGATCCGGGGGCGAGTGGCTACACCTTC. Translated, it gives CATSRDPGASGYTF.

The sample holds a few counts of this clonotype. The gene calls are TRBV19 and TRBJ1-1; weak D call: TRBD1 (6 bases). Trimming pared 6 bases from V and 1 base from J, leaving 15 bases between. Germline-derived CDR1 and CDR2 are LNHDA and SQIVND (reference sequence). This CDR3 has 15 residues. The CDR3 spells CASRRFDRTNTEAFF. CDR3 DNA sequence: TGTGCCAGTAGGAGATTCGACAGGACGAACACTGAAGCTTTCTTT.

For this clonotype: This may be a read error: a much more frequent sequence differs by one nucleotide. The CDR3 reads CASSQGTGLNGHTF. The CDR3 DNA follows: TGTGCCAGCAGTCAGGGGACGGGGCTGAATGGCCACACCTTC. The V call is TRBV6-1, the J call TRBJ1-2, with D perhaps matching TRBD1 (6 bases). Germline CDR1 is MNHNS and CDR2 is SASEGT. The CDR3 is 14 residues long.

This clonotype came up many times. CDR3 coding DNA: TGTGCCAGCAGTTACTCGAATCTTCCGGGGGCTCTTGGCTACACCTTC. Its translation is CASSYSNLPGALGYTF. This chain connects TRBV6-5 to TRBJ1-2, with D possibly matching TRBD1 (6 bases). V was clipped by 0 bases and J by 7 bases, with 18 bases between them. This CDR3 is 16 amino acids long. CDR1 and CDR2 from the germline V gene are MNHEY and SVGAGI.

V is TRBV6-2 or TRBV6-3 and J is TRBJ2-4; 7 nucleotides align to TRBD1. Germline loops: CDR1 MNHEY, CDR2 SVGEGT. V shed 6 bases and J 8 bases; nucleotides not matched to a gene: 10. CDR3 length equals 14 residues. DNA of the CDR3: TGTGCCAGCAGCTCTACAGGGGCTCGGGACATTCAGTACTTC. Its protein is CASSSTGARDIQYF.

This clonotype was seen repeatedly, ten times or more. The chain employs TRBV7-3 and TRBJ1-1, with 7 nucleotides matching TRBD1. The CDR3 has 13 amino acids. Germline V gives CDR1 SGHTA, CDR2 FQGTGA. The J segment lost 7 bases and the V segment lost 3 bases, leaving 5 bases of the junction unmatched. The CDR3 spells CASSFKGGGEAFF. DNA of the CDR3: TGTGCCAGCAGCTTCAAAGGGGGCGGTGAAGCTTTCTTT.

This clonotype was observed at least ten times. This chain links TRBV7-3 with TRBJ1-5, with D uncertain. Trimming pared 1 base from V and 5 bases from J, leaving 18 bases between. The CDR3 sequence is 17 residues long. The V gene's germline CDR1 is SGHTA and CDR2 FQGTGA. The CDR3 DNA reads TGTGCCAGCAGCTTAAGACGGAGCTGGCGGCGGGATCAGCCCCAGCATTTT. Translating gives CASSLRRSWRRDQPQHF.

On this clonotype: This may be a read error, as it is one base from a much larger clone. CDR3 nucleotides: TGTGCCAGCAGTGACTGGGACGGAGGGCATGGCTACACCTTC. Translating gives CASSDWDGGHGYTF. The chain carries TRBV6-2 or TRBV6-3 and TRBJ1-2, with D tentatively TRBD1 (5 bases). Trimming cost V 5 bases and J 6 bases, with 16 bases left between them. In germline, CDR1 is MNHEY, CDR2 SVGEGT. The CDR3 is 14 residues long.